The clone carrying this T cell receptor (beta chain) was counted only a few times. This entry comes from a study of blood T cell repertoires in COVID-19. How the authors handled the data: Scientists estimated how many nucleated cells there were by amplifying reference gene primers. Libraries were prepared by immunoSEQ multiplex PCR; TCRdb keeps only in-frame clonotypes and omits some of them. That table supplies the V and J calls and clone size; D and trimming were determined from the DNA. The sample includes about 170,000 clones, around 87% of them seen just once. From germline, CDR1 is MDHEN and CDR2 SYDVKM. J gave up 3 bases and V 5 bases, and 13 bases lay outside the gene matches. The CDR3 length is 18 residues. Seattle's enrolled individuals joined amid active infection and were then monitored longitudinally.

This chain links TRBV28 with TRBJ2-7; 13 bases match TRBD2. The clonotype was recovered from an elderly woman with COVID-19, enrolled during active disease. The source material was peripheral blood. CDR3 DNA: TGTGCCAGCAGTCCGGCAAGACTAGCGGGAGGAACAAGCTACGAGCAGTACTTC. Translation gives CASSPARLAGGTSYEQYF.